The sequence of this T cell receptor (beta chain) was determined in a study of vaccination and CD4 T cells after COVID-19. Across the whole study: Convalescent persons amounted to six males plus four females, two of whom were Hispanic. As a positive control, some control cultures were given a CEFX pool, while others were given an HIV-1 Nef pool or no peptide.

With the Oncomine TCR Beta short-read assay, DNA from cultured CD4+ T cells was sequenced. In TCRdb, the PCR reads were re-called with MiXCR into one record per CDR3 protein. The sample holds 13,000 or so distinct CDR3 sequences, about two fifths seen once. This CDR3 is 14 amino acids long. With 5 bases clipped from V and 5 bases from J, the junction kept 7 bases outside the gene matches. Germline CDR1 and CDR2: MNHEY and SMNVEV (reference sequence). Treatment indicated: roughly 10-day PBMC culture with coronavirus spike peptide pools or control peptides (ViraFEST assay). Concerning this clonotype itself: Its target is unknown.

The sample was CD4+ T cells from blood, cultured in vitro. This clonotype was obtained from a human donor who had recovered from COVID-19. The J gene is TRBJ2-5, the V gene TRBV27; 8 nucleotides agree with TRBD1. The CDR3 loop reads CASSPRTGRETQYF. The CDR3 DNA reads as TGTGCCAGCAGTCCCCGGACAGGGCGGGAGACCCAGTACTTC.